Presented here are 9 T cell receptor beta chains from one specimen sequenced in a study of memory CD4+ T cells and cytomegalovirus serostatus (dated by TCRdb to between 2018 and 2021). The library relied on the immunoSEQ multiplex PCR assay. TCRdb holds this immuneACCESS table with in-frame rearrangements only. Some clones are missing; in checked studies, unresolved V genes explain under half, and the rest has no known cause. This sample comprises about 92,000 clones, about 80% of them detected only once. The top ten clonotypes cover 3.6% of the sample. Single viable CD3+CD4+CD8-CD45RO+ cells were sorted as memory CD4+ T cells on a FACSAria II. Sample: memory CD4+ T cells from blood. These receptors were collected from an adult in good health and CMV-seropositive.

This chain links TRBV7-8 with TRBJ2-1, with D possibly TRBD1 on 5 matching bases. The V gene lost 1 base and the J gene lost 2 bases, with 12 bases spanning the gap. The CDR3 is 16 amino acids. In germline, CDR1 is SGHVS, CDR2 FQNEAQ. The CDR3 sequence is CASSLEGYRTYNEQFF. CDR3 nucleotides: TGTGCCAGCAGCTTAGAGGGTTACAGGACCTACAATGAGCAGTTCTTC.

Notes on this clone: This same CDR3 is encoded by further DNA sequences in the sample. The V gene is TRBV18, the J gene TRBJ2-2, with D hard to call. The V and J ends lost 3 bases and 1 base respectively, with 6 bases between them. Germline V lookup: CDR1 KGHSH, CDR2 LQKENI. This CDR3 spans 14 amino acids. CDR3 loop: CASSPGGNTGELFF. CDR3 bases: TGTGCCAGCTCACCTGGCGGGAACACCGGGGAGCTGTTTTTT.

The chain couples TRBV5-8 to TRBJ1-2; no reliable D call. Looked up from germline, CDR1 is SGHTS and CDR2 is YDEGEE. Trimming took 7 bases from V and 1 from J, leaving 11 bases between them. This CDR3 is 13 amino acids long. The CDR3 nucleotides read TGTGCCAGCGGCGTGCAGCTTAACTATGGCTACACCTTC. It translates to CASGVQLNYGYTF.

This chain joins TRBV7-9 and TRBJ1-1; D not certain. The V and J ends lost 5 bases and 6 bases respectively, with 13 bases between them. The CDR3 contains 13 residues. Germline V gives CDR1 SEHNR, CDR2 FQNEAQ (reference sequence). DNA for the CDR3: TGTGCCAGCAGCCCTGAAGGGTTATCTGAAGCTTTCTTT. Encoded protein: CASSPEGLSEAFF.

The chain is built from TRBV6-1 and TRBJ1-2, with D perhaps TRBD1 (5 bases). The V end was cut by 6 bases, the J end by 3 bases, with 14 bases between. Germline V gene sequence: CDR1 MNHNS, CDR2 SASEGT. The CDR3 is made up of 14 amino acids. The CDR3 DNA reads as TGTGCCAGCAGCCGGGACCCGGAGGACTATGGCTACACCTTC. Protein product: CASSRDPEDYGYTF.

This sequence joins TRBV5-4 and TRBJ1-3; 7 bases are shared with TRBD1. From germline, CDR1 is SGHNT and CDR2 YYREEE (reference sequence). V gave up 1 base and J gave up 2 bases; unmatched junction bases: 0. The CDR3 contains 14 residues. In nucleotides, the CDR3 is TGTGCCAGCAGCTTGCAGGGGGCTGGAAACACCATATATTTT. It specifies CASSLQGAGNTIYF.

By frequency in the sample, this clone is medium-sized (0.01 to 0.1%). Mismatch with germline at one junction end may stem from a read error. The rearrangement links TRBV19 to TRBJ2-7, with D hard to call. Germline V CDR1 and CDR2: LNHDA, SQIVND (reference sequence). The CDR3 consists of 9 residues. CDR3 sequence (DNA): TGTGCCAGTAGTATAACCCCCCTCTTC. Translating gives CASSITPLF.

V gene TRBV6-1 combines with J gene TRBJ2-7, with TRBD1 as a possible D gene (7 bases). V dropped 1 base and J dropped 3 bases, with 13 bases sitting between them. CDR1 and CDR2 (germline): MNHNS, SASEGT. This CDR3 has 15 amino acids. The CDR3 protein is CASSEGRGRNYEQYF. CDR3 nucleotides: TGTGCCAGCAGTGAAGGGAGGGGGCGCAACTACGAGCAGTACTTC.

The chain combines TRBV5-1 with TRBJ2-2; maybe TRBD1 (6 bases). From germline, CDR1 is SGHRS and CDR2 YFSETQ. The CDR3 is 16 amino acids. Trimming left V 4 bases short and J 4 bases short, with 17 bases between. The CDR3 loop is CASSPSLGTLTGELFF. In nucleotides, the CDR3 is TGCGCCAGCAGCCCTTCGTTAGGGACACTCACCGGGGAGCTGTTTTTT.